This T cell receptor (beta chain) emerged from a study of cytomegalovirus exposure and HLA in healthy donors. On this clone itself: Its antigen is still unknown.

Whole-study results and caveats: Reportedly, HLA-A and HLA-B alleles of most subjects were accurately predicted from TCR beta.

The CDR3 consists of 15 residues. V lost 8 bases and J lost 2; bases outside the gene matches: 6. Looked up from germline, CDR1 is SNHLY and CDR2 is FYNNEI. PCR primers comprised 60 Vbeta and 13 Jbeta primers. Sequencing was performed with immunoSEQ multiplex PCR; in TCRdb, only in-frame clones are kept and a portion is missing. The data contain approximately 120,000 clones, about 76% of them singletons. The specimen was PBMCs. The clonotype was recovered from a woman under 40 in good health and CMV-seronegative. The rearrangement joins TRBV2 to TRBJ2-2, with TRBD1 identical over 9 bases. The DNA for the CDR3 is TGTGCCAGCGGGGGACAGGGCCGCAACACCGGGGAGCTGTTTTTT. Residues: CASGGQGRNTGELFF.